This TCR beta chain was captured by sequencing in a study of T cell repertoires in cytomegalovirus infection. Points from the study as a whole: Totalled public TCR beta family frequency picked out people who carried CMV plus the relevant HLA. Dominating the ex vivo response were HLA-C-restricted CMV-specific TCR beta clonotypes.

TCRdb used MiXCR to reprocess the reads, holding one entry per CDR3 protein. The table shows 450,000 to 650,000 distinct CDR3 sequences, with about 25% occurring only once. This clonotype was seen a handful of times. The antigen remains unidentified. The CDR3 is 15 amino acids. Between the trimmed V and J ends, which lost 5 bases and 3 bases, there was a span of 15 bases. From germline, CDR1 is SEHNR and CDR2 FQNEAQ (reference sequence). The sequencing sample was made of PBMCs. This clonotype originated in a human donor in good health (CMV status not recorded). Some clones in this sample may be carry-over from other donors' samples. This chain connects TRBV7-9 to TRBJ2-3, with a possible D match to TRBD1 (5 bases). CDR3 protein: CASSLGQGFTDTQYF. The CDR3 coding sequence is TGTGCCAGCAGCCTGGGCCAGGGTTTTACAGATACGCAGTATTTT.